The T cell receptor (beta chain) described here comes from a study of cytomegalovirus exposure and HLA in healthy donors. The PCR used 60 Vbeta and 13 Jbeta primers. The protocol was immunoSEQ multiplex PCR, while the TCRdb copy is restricted to in-frame clones and leaves out a portion. The data show about 94,000 clones, with around 8% seen just once and about 2% held by the top ten. The CDR3 runs 12 residues. Losses at the gene ends were 5 bases for V and 5 bases for J; bases not matched to a gene: 2. Germline lookup yields CDR1 MGHDK and CDR2 SYGVNS. The receptor was isolated from a man between 45 and 60 years old in good health and CMV-seronegative. The sequenced sample consisted of PBMCs. The chain recombines TRBV25-1 with TRBJ1-2, with 7 bases matching TRBD1. CDR3 amino acids: CASSKGAYGYTF. CDR3 nucleotide sequence: TGTGCCAGCAGTAAGGGGGCGTATGGCTACACCTTC.